This is a list of T cell receptor beta chains from one sample in a study of long-term antiretroviral therapy in people with HIV. Method: immunoSEQ multiplex PCR; TCRdb's copy keeps in-frame clones and lacks some. The sample lists 35,000 or so clones; around 85% were seen once. This material consisted of unsorted PBMCs, taken 2.2 years after starting antiretroviral therapy. The source is a man younger than 30 with HIV. The CDR3 runs from the conserved cysteine through the conserved F or W. D genes are given only for firm matches.

TRBD1	TRBJ2-5	TRBV4-3	TGCGCCAGCAGCCAAGATTGGCCAGGGGGCAAGCAAGAGACCCAGTACTTC	CASSQDWPGGKQETQYF
-	TRBJ1-1	TRBV19	TGTGCCAGTAGTATAGGGGGGAGCGCTGAAGCTTTCTTT	CASSIGGSAEAFF
TRBD1	TRBJ1-2	TRBV5-6	TGTGCCAGCAGCTTTGGTACAGGGGTAAGGTATGGCTACACCTTC	CASSFGTGVRYGYTF
TRBD1	TRBJ1-1	TRBV7-8	TGTGCCAGCAACCTGATCCCGGGACAGGGGTCGATCGGGACTGAAGCTTTCTTT	CASNLIPGQGSIGTEAFF
TRBD1	TRBJ2-7	TRBV11-2	TGTGCCAGCAGCTTGGACAGGGGGAGGTACGAGCAGTACTTC	CASSLDRGRYEQYF
-	TRBJ2-1	TRBV10-3	TGTGCCATCAGTGAGTTTTCCTACAATGAGCAGTTCTTC	CAISEFSYNEQFF
TRBD1	TRBJ1-1	TRBV10-3	TGTGCCACCCGCAATGGACAGGTCCACACTGAAGCTTTCTTT	CATRNGQVHTEAFF
TRBD1	TRBJ2-3	TRBV13	TGTGCCAGCAGCCTAGGACAGGGGGTGACAGATACGCAGTATTTT	CASSLGQGVTDTQYF
-	TRBJ2-6	TRBV12-5	TGTGCTAGTGGTTTGGTAACGGCAGGGGCCTCTGGGGCCAACGTCCTGACTTTC	CASGLVTAGASGANVLTF
-	TRBJ1-1	TRBV10-3	TGTGCCATCAGTGAGTCGGGCCAGGTGGGCACTGAAGCTTTCTTT	CAISESGQVGTEAFF
-	TRBJ1-6	TRBV20-1	TGCAGTGCCGAGGGTGATGGGTCCCTCCACTTT	CSAEGDGSLHF